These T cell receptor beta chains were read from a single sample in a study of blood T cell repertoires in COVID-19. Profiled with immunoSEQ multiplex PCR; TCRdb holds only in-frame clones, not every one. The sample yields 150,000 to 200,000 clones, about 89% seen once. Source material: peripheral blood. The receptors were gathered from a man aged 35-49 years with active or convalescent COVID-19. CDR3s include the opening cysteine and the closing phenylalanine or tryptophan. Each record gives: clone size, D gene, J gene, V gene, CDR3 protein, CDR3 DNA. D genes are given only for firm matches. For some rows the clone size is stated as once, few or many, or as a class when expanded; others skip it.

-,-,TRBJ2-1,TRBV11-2,CASSLDRGFEQFF,TGTGCCAGCAGCTTAGATCGGGGTTTCGAGCAGTTCTTC
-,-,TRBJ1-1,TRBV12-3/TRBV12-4,CASSNSYTEAFF,TGTGCCAGCAGCAACAGCTACACTGAAGCTTTCTTT
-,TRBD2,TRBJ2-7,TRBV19,CASGLAGDTYEQYF,TGTGCCAGCGGACTAGCGGGTGATACCTACGAGCAGTACTTC
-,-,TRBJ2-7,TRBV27,CASRSDRYYEQYF,TGTGCCAGCAGATCGGACAGATACTACGAGCAGTACTTC
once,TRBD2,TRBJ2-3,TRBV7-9,CASSMGLAMGGDTQYF,TGTGCCAGCAGCATGGGACTAGCGATGGGTGGTGATACGCAGTATTTT
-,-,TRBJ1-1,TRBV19,CASSIMASWGPNTEAFF,TGTGCCAGTAGTATTATGGCCTCCTGGGGGCCGAACACTGAAGCTTTCTTT
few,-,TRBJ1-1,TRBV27,CASSLARGTEAFF,TGTGCCAGCAGTTTAGCCAGGGGCACTGAAGCTTTCTTT
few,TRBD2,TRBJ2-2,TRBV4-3,CASSPAPSGGRANTGELFF,TGCGCCAGCAGTCCCGCTCCTAGCGGGGGCCGCGCGAACACCGGGGAGCTGTTTTTT
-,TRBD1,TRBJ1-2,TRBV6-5,CASSRGTGAYGYTF,TGTGCCAGCAGCCGAGGGACAGGAGCCTATGGCTACACCTTC
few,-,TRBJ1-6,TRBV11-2,CASSLERGKPLHF,TGTGCCAGCAGCTTAGAGCGGGGAAAACCCCTCCACTTT
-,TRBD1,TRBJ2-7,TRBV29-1,CSVRQGSSYEQYF,TGCAGCGTTAGACAGGGGAGCTCCTACGAGCAGTACTTC
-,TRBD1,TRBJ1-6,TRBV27,CASSLRGQGTPLHF,TGTGCCAGCAGTTTAAGGGGGCAGGGGACACCCCTCCACTTT
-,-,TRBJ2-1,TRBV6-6,CASSTGRGPYNEQFF,TGTGCCAGCAGTACCGGCAGGGGTCCCTACAATGAGCAGTTCTTC
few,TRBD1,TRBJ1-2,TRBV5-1,CASSPQIGQGYGYTF,TGCGCCAGCAGCCCCCAAATCGGACAGGGCTATGGCTACACCTTC
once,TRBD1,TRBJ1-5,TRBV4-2,CASSPGTANQPQHF,TGTGCCAGCAGCCCCGGGACAGCTAATCAGCCCCAGCATTTT
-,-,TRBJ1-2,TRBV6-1,CASSEVGGYTF,TGTGCCAGCAGTGAAGTCGGGGGCTACACCTTC
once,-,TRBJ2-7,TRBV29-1,CSVSTWEEQYF,TGCAGCGTTTCCACCTGGGAGGAGCAGTACTTC
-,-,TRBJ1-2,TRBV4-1,CASSQGHGYTF,TGCGCCAGCAGCCAAGGGCATGGCTACACCTTC
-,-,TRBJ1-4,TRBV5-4,CASSLDIQGEKLFF,TGTGCCAGCAGCTTGGACATTCAGGGTGAAAAACTGTTTTTT
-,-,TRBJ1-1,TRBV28,CASRINRDRAFF,TGTGCCAGCAGGATAAACAGGGATCGGGCTTTCTTT
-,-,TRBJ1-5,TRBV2,CASRLGDLSNQPQHF,TGTGCCAGCAGACTAGGAGACCTGAGCAATCAGCCCCAGCATTTT
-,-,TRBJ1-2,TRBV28,CASSFAQLYGYTF,TGTGCCAGCAGTTTCGCACAGTTGTATGGCTACACCTTC
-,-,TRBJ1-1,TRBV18,CASLRQGNTEAFF,TGTGCCAGCCTACGGCAGGGGAACACTGAAGCTTTCTTT
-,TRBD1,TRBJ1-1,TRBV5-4,CASSPRQGASTEAFF,TGTGCCAGCAGCCCTAGACAGGGGGCTAGCACTGAAGCTTTCTTT
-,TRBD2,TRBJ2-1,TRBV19,CASSRGGSYNEQFF,TGTGCCAGCTCACGCGGGGGTTCATACAATGAGCAGTTCTTC
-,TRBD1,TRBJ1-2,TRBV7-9,CASSLPLRTGIYGYTF,TGTGCCAGCAGCTTACCACTACGGACAGGGATCTATGGCTACACCTTC
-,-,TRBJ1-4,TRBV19,CASSIDSRGGNEKLFF,TGTGCCAGTAGTATAGATTCGAGAGGGGGAAATGAAAAACTGTTTTTT